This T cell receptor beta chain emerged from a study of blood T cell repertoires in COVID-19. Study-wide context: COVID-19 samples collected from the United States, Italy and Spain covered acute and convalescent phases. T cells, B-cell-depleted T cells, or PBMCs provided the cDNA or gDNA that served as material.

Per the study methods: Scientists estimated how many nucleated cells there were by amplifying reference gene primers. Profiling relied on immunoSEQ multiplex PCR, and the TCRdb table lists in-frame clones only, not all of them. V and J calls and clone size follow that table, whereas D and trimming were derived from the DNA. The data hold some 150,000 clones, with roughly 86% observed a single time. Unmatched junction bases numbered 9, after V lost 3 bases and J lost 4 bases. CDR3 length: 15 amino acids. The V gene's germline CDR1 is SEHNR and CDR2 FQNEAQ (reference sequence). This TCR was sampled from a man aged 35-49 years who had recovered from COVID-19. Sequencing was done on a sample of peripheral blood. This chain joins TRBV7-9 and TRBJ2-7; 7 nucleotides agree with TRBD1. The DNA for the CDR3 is TGTGCCAGCAGCTTCCCCCGACAGGGTGGGTACGAGCAGTACTTC. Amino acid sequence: CASSFPRQGGYEQYF.